The 26 T cell receptor beta chains below were found in one sample sequenced in a study of cytomegalovirus exposure and HLA in healthy donors. This PCR relied on a set of 60 Vbeta primers and 13 Jbeta primers. Some clones are missing from TCRdb's copy, which holds only in-frame ones; the method was immunoSEQ multiplex PCR. Of over 85,000 clones listed, around 78% are singletons. The sample consisted of PBMCs. The origin of the receptors is a woman in her twenties or thirties in good health and CMV-seronegative.

This CDR3 reads CASSQESGANYGYTF. CDR3 nucleotide sequence: TGCGCCAGCAGCCAAGAATCGGGGGCTAACTATGGCTACACCTTC. V and J are TRBV4-1 and TRBJ1-2; the D gene is possibly TRBD1 (5 bases). The germline V and J ends were trimmed by 0 bases and 0 bases, with 8 bases remaining between them. The germline V gene has CDR1 MGHRA and CDR2 YSYEKL. CDR3 length: 15 amino acids.

This clone appeared a single time. This rearrangement joins TRBV30 to TRBJ1-2; 8 bases align to TRBD1. Looked up from germline, CDR1 is GTSNPN and CDR2 is SVGIG (reference sequence). The V gene end was trimmed by 1 base and the J gene end by 4 bases; junction bases not matched to a gene: 8. The CDR3 is 15 amino acids. In DNA form, the CDR3 reads TGTGCCTGGAGTGCCTTAGGACAGGGCGCCTATGGCTACACCTTC. Amino acid sequence: CAWSALGQGAYGYTF.

V and J are TRBV5-4 and TRBJ1-2; TRBD1 might be the D (5 bases). The V end was cut by 4 bases, the J end by 8 bases, with 9 bases between. The V gene's germline CDR1 is SGHNT and CDR2 YYREEE (reference sequence). The CDR3 spans 11 residues. CDR3 sequence: CASSTNRGYTF. CDR3 in DNA: TGTGCCAGCAGCACGAACAGGGGCTACACCTTC.

This chain uses TRBV6-1 with TRBJ2-3; 7 bases map to TRBD1. J was trimmed by 6 bases and V by 4 bases; bases with no gene match: 7. CDR1 is MNHNS, CDR2 SASEGT, per germline. This CDR3 comprises 14 residues. Here the CDR3 DNA reads TGTGCCAGCAGTGCACAGGGGTCCCGCGATACGCAGTATTTT. Protein: CASSAQGSRDTQYF.

The gene calls are TRBV19 and TRBJ1-2; 8 bases agree with TRBD1. The V gene's germline CDR1 is LNHDA and CDR2 SQIVND (reference sequence). The CDR3 covers 13 residues. With 7 bases clipped from V and 4 bases from J, the junction kept 5 bases outside the gene matches. CDR3 nucleotides: TGTGCCAGTATCGGAGGGACAGGCTATGGCTACACCTTC. It is translated as CASIGGTGYGYTF. Full variable domain (missing parts from reference TRBV19 and TRBJ1-2): DGGITQSPKYLFRKEGQNVTLSCEQNLNHDAMYWYRQDPGQGLRLIYYSQIVNDFQKGDIAEGYSVSREKKESFPLTVTSAQKNPTAFYLCASIGGTGYGYTFGSGTRLTVV.

In this sample, this clone turned up a few times. The chain is built from TRBV15 and TRBJ1-1; D is unresolved. Germline V CDR1 and CDR2: LNHNV, YYDKDF (reference sequence). CDR3 length: 16 residues. V dropped 1 base and J dropped 0 bases, with 12 bases sitting between them. CDR3 residues: CATSRGSEWMNTEAFF. The CDR3 DNA reads TGTGCCACCAGCAGAGGGTCGGAGTGGATGAACACTGAAGCTTTCTTT.

The V call is TRBV9, the J call TRBJ2-1, with D perhaps TRBD2 (6 bases). Germline loops: CDR1 SGDLS, CDR2 YYNGEE. The CDR3 length is 17 residues. Trimming removed 0 bases from V and 0 bases from J, with 13 bases in between. The CDR3, as DNA: TGTGCCAGCAGCGTAGACCCAGCGGGTAGCTCCTACAATGAGCAGTTCTTC. The encoded protein is CASSVDPAGSSYNEQFF.

This clone was counted a single time. The CDR3 protein is CASSQGLAGTQETQYF. The DNA of the CDR3 is TGCGCCAGCAGCCAAGGACTAGCGGGGACCCAAGAGACCCAGTACTTC. The chain is built from TRBV4-3 and TRBJ2-5, with 11 bases lining up with TRBD2. In germline, CDR1 is LGHNA, CDR2 YSLEER. The length of the CDR3 is 16 residues. V trimming: 1 base; J trimming: 1 base; junction bases outside the gene matches: 2.

This chain uses TRBV7-3 with TRBJ1-5, with a weak D call TRBD1 (6 bases). Between the trimmed V and J ends, which lost 5 bases and 7 bases, there was a span of 15 bases. The CDR3 loop spans 14 amino acids. Germline V gene data show CDR1 as SGHTA and CDR2 as FQGTGA. This CDR3 reads CASSPGQGNQPQHF. The CDR3, as DNA: TGTGCCAGCAGCCCAGGGCAGGGGAACCAGCCCCAGCATTTT. The full variable domain, in which reference TRBV7-3 and TRBJ1-5 provide the parts outside the CDR3, is GAGVSQTPSNKVTEKGKYVELRCDPISGHTALYWYRQSLGQGPEFLIYFQGTGAADDSGLPNDRFFAVRPEGSVSTLKIQRTERGDSAVYLCASSPGQGNQPQHFGDGTRLSIL.

This chain uses TRBV7-2 with TRBJ2-6, with 9 positions matching TRBD1. The trim removed 5 bases at V and 4 bases at J, leaving 6 bases unmatched. The CDR3 spans 16 residues. CDR1 SGHTA and CDR2 FQGNSA come from the germline V gene. The CDR3 nucleotides are TGTGCCAGCAGCAGGGACAGGGCGGCCGGGGCCAACGTCCTGACTTTC. Protein: CASSRDRAAGANVLTF.

This clone appeared a few times. V is TRBV6-6 and J is TRBJ2-7, with TRBD1 as a possible D gene (5 bases). The CDR3 has 11 residues. CDR1 is MNHNY, CDR2 SVGAGI, per germline (reference sequence). Trimming took 2 bases from V and 7 from J, leaving 6 bases between them. The CDR3: CASSYKGEQYF. CDR3 coding DNA: TGTGCCAGCAGTTACAAGGGGGAGCAGTACTTC.

This chain connects TRBV4-2 to TRBJ1-2; D possibly corresponds to TRBD1 (5 bases). This CDR3 comprises 15 residues. Germline V gene data show CDR1 as LGHNA and CDR2 as YNFKEQ. The germline V and J ends were trimmed by 0 bases and 4 bases, with 12 bases remaining between them. The CDR3 region is CASSQDRRGAYGYTF. CDR3 sequence (DNA): TGTGCCAGCAGCCAAGATCGGAGGGGCGCCTATGGCTACACCTTC.

The chain recombines TRBV30 with TRBJ2-1, with a possible D match to TRBD1 (6 bases). Germline CDR1 is GTSNPN and CDR2 is SVGIG (reference sequence). Trimming took off 3 bases at V and 8 bases at J, with 14 bases between the two ends. There are 13 residues in the CDR3. The CDR3: CAWSRTGIDEQFF. Here the CDR3 DNA reads TGTGCCTGGAGCCGAACAGGGATCGATGAGCAGTTCTTC.

The chain uses TRBV30 and TRBJ2-1; TRBD2 aligns across 13 bases. The CDR3 spans 17 residues. CDR1 GTSNPN and CDR2 SVGIG come from the germline V gene (reference sequence). Losses at the gene ends were 1 base for V and 4 bases for J; bases not matched to a gene: 7. The CDR3 here is CAWSESGTSGTYNEQFF. CDR3 sequence (DNA): TGTGCCTGGAGTGAAAGTGGGACTAGCGGGACTTACAATGAGCAGTTCTTC.

This chain's CDR3 is CASSLRSQGASPLHF. CDR3 DNA sequence: TGTGCCAGCAGCTTAAGATCACAGGGAGCTTCACCCCTCCACTTT. The chain carries TRBV7-3 and TRBJ1-6, with D possibly being TRBD1 (6 bases). The V and J ends lost 1 base and 9 bases respectively, with 13 bases between them. Germline V gives CDR1 SGHTA, CDR2 FQGTGA. This CDR3 comprises 15 residues.

This clone appeared once. The chain recombines TRBV13 with TRBJ2-1, with TRBD1 identical over 9 bases. After removal of 2 bases from V and 3 bases from J, the junction contained 5 bases not matched to a gene. The CDR3 is 16 amino acids. Germline V gene sequence: CDR1 PRHDT, CDR2 FYEKMQ (reference sequence). CDR3 in DNA: TGTGCCAGCAGCTTACCGACAGGGGGTTACTACAATGAGCAGTTCTTC. Translated: CASSLPTGGYYNEQFF.

The V call is TRBV18, the J call TRBJ2-1; D ambiguous. The CDR3 runs to 16 residues. Germline V gives CDR1 KGHSH, CDR2 LQKENI. The germline V and J ends were trimmed by 4 bases and 0 bases, with 13 bases remaining between them. This CDR3 is CASSRDNSISYNEQFF. CDR3 sequence (DNA): TGTGCCAGCTCACGAGATAACTCCATCTCCTACAATGAGCAGTTCTTC.

As to this clone: An end of the junction differs from the germline gene, which may be a read error. This sequence joins TRBV7-7 and TRBJ2-3, with D perhaps TRBD2 (5 bases). The CDR3 totals 13 residues. Germline lookup yields CDR1 SSHAT and CDR2 FNYEAQ (reference sequence). The CDR3 region is CASSSDGGDTQYF. The CDR3 DNA reads TGTGCTAGCAGCTCGGACGGCGGGGATACGCAGTATTTT.

This clone occurred a few times. The chain couples TRBV4-1 to TRBJ2-7; TRBD1 agrees at 8 bases. The CDR3 consists of 15 residues. V gave up 8 bases and J gave up 5 bases; unmatched junction bases: 14. Per the germline V gene, CDR1 is MGHRA and CDR2 is YSYEKL. CDR3 region: CASRGLTGGSNEQYF. The CDR3 bases are TGCGCCAGCCGGGGTTTAACAGGGGGTTCTAACGAGCAGTACTTC.

The J gene is TRBJ2-5, the V gene TRBV4-3, with 8 bases matching TRBD2. Germline V gene sequence: CDR1 LGHNA, CDR2 YSLEER. The V segment lost 4 bases and the J segment 5 bases; nucleotides outside the gene matches: 12. This CDR3 region has 16 residues. CDR3: CASSPAVGGAGETQYF. CDR3 nucleotides: TGCGCCAGCAGCCCAGCCGTCGGGGGGGCAGGGGAGACCCAGTACTTC.

The gene calls are TRBV6-5 and TRBJ1-1; 7 bases align to TRBD1. After removal of 4 bases from V and 6 bases from J, the junction contained 8 bases not matched to a gene. From germline, CDR1 is MNHEY and CDR2 SVGAGI. The CDR3 has 14 residues. This CDR3 is CASSFGQAWAEAFF. The DNA for the CDR3 is TGTGCCAGCAGTTTTGGACAGGCGTGGGCTGAAGCTTTCTTT.

The V and J genes are TRBV6-6 and TRBJ1-5; 8 bases are shared with TRBD1. Trimming took 10 bases from V and 6 from J; bases not matched to a gene: 8. Germline V gene lookup returns CDR1 MNHNY and CDR2 SVGAGI (reference sequence). The CDR3 length is 13 residues. CDR3: CATNTGGSQPQHF. The CDR3 coding sequence is TGTGCCACCAACACAGGGGGAAGTCAGCCCCAGCATTTT.

J is TRBJ2-7 and V is TRBV28, with D tentatively TRBD1 (5 bases). Germline CDR1 and CDR2: MDHEN and SYDVKM. V was clipped by 2 bases and J by 2 bases, with 16 bases between them. The CDR3 is 16 residues long. CDR3 loop: CASSLRKFTGAYEQYF. The CDR3 DNA follows: TGTGCCAGCAGTTTACGGAAGTTCACAGGAGCCTACGAGCAGTACTTC.

This chain connects TRBV5-4 to TRBJ1-1, with unresolved D. The CDR3 is made up of 14 amino acids. Germline CDR1 is SGHNT and CDR2 is YYREEE (reference sequence). The ends were cut back, 4 bases at V and 4 bases at J, with 14 bases in the middle. The CDR3 reads CASSPPKGATEAFF. DNA of the CDR3: TGTGCCAGCAGCCCCCCCAAGGGAGCCACTGAAGCTTTCTTT.

The rearrangement joins TRBV4-1 to TRBJ2-3; maybe TRBD2 (6 bases). Germline V CDR1 and CDR2: MGHRA, YSYEKL. The CDR3 contains 13 residues. The V end was cut by 4 bases, the J end by 5 bases, with 10 bases between. The CDR3 DNA reads as TGCGCCAGCAGCCCGCGGGACCTAGATACGCAGTATTTT. It yields the protein CASSPRDLDTQYF.

V and J are TRBV29-1 and TRBJ2-7; 7 nucleotides align to TRBD1. The CDR3 runs 12 residues. The germline gives CDR1 SQVTM, CDR2 ANQGSEA. V was clipped by 4 bases and J by 5 bases; unmatched bases: 5. CDR3 region: CSVVDRANEQYF. The CDR3 DNA sequence: TGCAGCGTTGTTGACAGGGCTAACGAGCAGTACTTC.